The 25 T cell receptor beta chains presented below share a single source sample, sequenced in a study of identical twins. TCRdb itself ran the 5' RACE reads through MiXCR, one entry per CDR3 protein. This sample has 200,000 to 300,000 distinct CDR3 sequences, with 8% to 11% found just once. The sequenced sample consisted of memory T cells sorted from blood. Receptor source: a middle-aged man in good health.

This clonotype was seen only a few times. This rearrangement joins TRBV7-9 to TRBJ2-5, with 8 bases identical to TRBD1. CDR3 length equals 14 residues. Per the germline V gene, CDR1 is SEHNR and CDR2 is FQNEAQ (reference sequence). Trimming removed 5 bases from V and 4 bases from J; junction bases left unmatched: 6. CDR3 sequence reads: CASSQTDRGETQYF. As DNA, the CDR3 is TGTGCCAGCAGCCAAACCGACAGGGGAGAGACCCAGTACTTC. Filled out from reference TRBV7-9 and TRBJ2-5, the complete variable domain reads DTGVSQNPRHKITKRGQNVTFRCDPISEHNRLYWYRQTLGQGPEFLTYFQNEAQLEKSRLLSDRFSAERPKGSFSTLEIQRTEQGDSAMYLCASSQTDRGETQYFGPGTRLLVL.

DNA for the CDR3: TGCAGTGCTAGAGATAGGAGCGGGAGACCAGATACGCAGTATTTT. This encodes CSARDRSGRPDTQYF. J is TRBJ2-3 and V is TRBV20-1; 8 bases map to TRBD2. Germline trimming cut 0 bases from V and 4 bases from J; bases unmatched to any gene: 6. The CDR3 has 15 residues. The germline V gene encodes CDR1 DFQATT and CDR2 SNEGSKA (reference sequence).

J is TRBJ2-1 and V is TRBV24-1; 8 bases align to TRBD1. The CDR3 runs to 17 residues. CDR1 is KGHDR and CDR2 is SFDVKD in the germline V gene. J gave up 6 bases and V 3 bases, and 12 bases lay outside the gene matches. CDR3 DNA: TGTGCCACCAGTGATCTCCCGTCGACAGGGGATAGCAATGAGCAGTTCTTC. It is translated as CATSDLPSTGDSNEQFF.

This clonotype occurred a few times. The chain uses TRBV11-2 and TRBJ1-6, with D perhaps matching TRBD1 (6 bases). This CDR3 region has 15 residues. V dropped 5 bases and J dropped 6 bases, with 14 bases sitting between them. Germline lookup yields CDR1 SGHAT and CDR2 FQNNGV. CDR3 bases: TGTGCCAGCAGCCTGCAGGGGACGGGTAATTCACCCCTCCACTTT. Translation gives CASSLQGTGNSPLHF.

This clonotype appeared many times. V is TRBV29-1 and J is TRBJ2-1; 10 nucleotides align to TRBD1. The V segment lost 6 bases and the J segment 9 bases; nucleotides outside the gene matches: 2. CDR3 size: 11 residues. Germline values: CDR1 SQVTM, CDR2 ANQGSEA. DNA for the CDR3: TGCAGCGTCGGGACAGGGGCTGAGCAGTTCTTC. Its translation is CSVGTGAEQFF.

This clonotype showed up just a few times. This chain joins TRBV11-2 and TRBJ1-4; 7 bases align to TRBD1. The CDR3 extends over 14 amino acids. V lost 3 bases to trimming and J lost 5 bases; unmatched junction nucleotides: 3. The V gene's germline CDR1 is SGHAT and CDR2 FQNNGV. CDR3 in amino acids: CASSFKGGNEKLFF. DNA for the CDR3: TGTGCCAGCAGCTTCAAAGGGGGCAATGAAAAACTGTTTTTT.

This clonotype appeared many times. V and J are TRBV11-2 and TRBJ2-7; TRBD1 matches at 8 bases. V lost 0 bases and J lost 5; bases outside the gene matches: 6. CDR1 SGHAT and CDR2 FQNNGV come from the germline V gene. The CDR3 spans 15 residues. The CDR3 reads CASSLDQAGGHEQYF. In nucleotides, the CDR3 is TGTGCCAGCAGCTTAGATCAGGCAGGGGGCCACGAGCAGTACTTC. The whole variable domain, remainder taken from reference TRBV11-2 and TRBJ2-7, is EAGVAQSPRYKIIEKRQSVAFWCNPISGHATLYWYQQILGQGPKLLIQFQNNGVVDDSQLPKDRFSAERLKGVDSTLKIQPAKLEDSAVYLCASSLDQAGGHEQYFGPGTRLTVT.

This clonotype was detected many times. The chain combines TRBV29-1 with TRBJ2-3; 7 positions match TRBD1. Germline V gene data show CDR1 as SQVTM and CDR2 as ANQGSEA. The CDR3 length is 14 residues. V gave up 5 bases and J gave up 2 bases; unmatched junction bases: 7. The CDR3 coding sequence is TGCAGCGTTTCTCCGGGACAGTCCACAGATACGCAGTATTTT. Protein sequence: CSVSPGQSTDTQYF.

This clonotype has a count of ten or more. The chain uses TRBV4-2 and TRBJ2-2; D is unresolved. From germline, CDR1 is LGHNA and CDR2 YNFKEQ. Deletions cut 5 bases from V and 2 bases from J, with 12 bases between. The CDR3 covers 15 residues. The CDR3 DNA reads TGTGCCAGCAGCAAAGCGACTTTCAACACCGGGGAGCTGTTTTTT. This gives the protein CASSKATFNTGELFF.

The V gene is TRBV9, the J gene TRBJ2-7; 9 bases map to TRBD1. CDR1 and CDR2 from the germline V gene are SGDLS and YYNGEE. The CDR3 sequence is 15 residues long. J gave up 2 bases and V 2 bases, and 5 bases lay outside the gene matches. In nucleotides, the CDR3 is TGTGCCAGCAGCGTGACAGGGGGTCCGACCTACGAGCAGTACTTC. Its translation is CASSVTGGPTYEQYF.

This clonotype was picked up many times. The chain recombines TRBV7-2 with TRBJ1-3; D may be TRBD1 (5 bases). Trimming took 5 bases from V and 4 from J, leaving 18 bases between them. Germline V gene sequence: CDR1 SGHTA, CDR2 FQGNSA. The CDR3 is 16 amino acids. The CDR3 region is CASSLRGSGTGNTIYF. The CDR3, as DNA: TGTGCCAGCAGCCTTAGAGGGTCCGGGACCGGAAACACCATATATTTT.

This clonotype was observed at least ten times. The rearrangement joins TRBV27 to TRBJ2-2; 8 bases fit TRBD1. V lost 5 bases, J lost 1 base, and 6 bases stayed unmatched. This CDR3 has 16 amino acids. Germline V CDR1 and CDR2: MNHEY, SMNVEV (reference sequence). The CDR3 spells CASSLQGAGNTGELFF. CDR3 nucleotide sequence: TGTGCCAGCAGTCTTCAGGGGGCAGGGAACACCGGGGAGCTGTTTTTT.

This clonotype was seen many times. The chain joins TRBV6-2 or TRBV6-3 to TRBJ1-1, with unresolved D. The germline gives CDR1 MNHEY, CDR2 SVGEGT. The V and J ends lost 7 bases and 1 base respectively, with 13 bases between them. The CDR3 spans 14 residues. The CDR3 DNA reads as TGTGCCAGCACTCCCTGGACCGAGAACACTGAAGCTTTCTTT. The encoded protein is CASTPWTENTEAFF.

The J gene is TRBJ2-7, the V gene TRBV9; the D call may be TRBD1 or TRBD2 (5 bases each). Trimming took off 4 bases at V and 7 bases at J, with 18 bases between the two ends. The V gene's germline CDR1 is SGDLS and CDR2 YYNGEE. The CDR3 loop spans 14 amino acids. The CDR3 loop reads CASSPGDAPSEQYF. The CDR3 DNA reads TGTGCCAGCAGCCCCGGGGACGCCCCCTCTGAGCAGTACTTC.

V gene TRBV20-1 combines with J gene TRBJ1-5; TRBD1 might be the D (5 bases). CDR3 length: 14 residues. Germline CDR1 reads DFQATT; CDR2 reads SNEGSKA (reference sequence). V was cut by 0 bases and J by 10 bases, with 16 bases left in between. The CDR3 here is CSAREGRITGPQHF. The CDR3 bases are TGCAGTGCTAGAGAGGGACGGATAACCGGTCCCCAGCATTTT.

This clonotype was seen at least ten times. This chain links TRBV9 with TRBJ2-5; TRBD1 agrees at 8 bases. This CDR3 contains 15 residues. Trimming at V came to 4 bases and at J to 3 bases, leaving 8 bases not matched to a gene. Germline V gene lookup returns CDR1 SGDLS and CDR2 YYNGEE. CDR3 sequence reads: CASSLTGGWEETQYF. The CDR3 bases are TGTGCCAGCAGCCTTACAGGGGGTTGGGAAGAGACCCAGTACTTC. Full variable domain (outside the CDR3, taken from reference TRBV9 and TRBJ2-5): DSGVTQTPKHLITATGQRVTLRCSPRSGDLSVYWYQQSLDQGLQFLIQYYNGEERAKGNILERFSAQQFPDLHSELNLSSLELGDSALYFCASSLTGGWEETQYFGPGTRLLVL.

At least ten counts were recorded for this clonotype. The chain links TRBV27 to TRBJ2-3, with 7 bases that match TRBD1. Germline CDR1 is MNHEY and CDR2 is SMNVEV (reference sequence). The CDR3 extends over 14 amino acids. V was clipped by 6 bases and J by 4 bases; unmatched bases: 7. In nucleotides, the CDR3 is TGTGCCAGCAGAATGGCAGGGGGACCAGATACGCAGTATTTT. It yields the protein CASRMAGGPDTQYF.

This clonotype was recorded at least ten times. The V call is TRBV18, the J call TRBJ2-7, with D hard to call. V lost 2 bases, J lost 2 bases, and 7 bases lay in between. The germline V gene encodes CDR1 KGHSH and CDR2 LQKENI. This CDR3 has 13 amino acids. The CDR3 reads CASSPDSTYEQYF. Written as DNA, the CDR3 is TGTGCCAGCTCACCAGATTCCACCTACGAGCAGTACTTC.

V usage is TRBV4-3 and J usage is TRBJ2-7; TRBD1 is a possible D gene (6 bases). The germline CDR1 and CDR2 sequences are LGHNA and YSLEER. Trimming left V 0 bases short and J 6 bases short, with 9 bases between. CDR3 size: 13 residues. The CDR3 DNA reads TGCGCCAGCAGCCAAGAAGGGGGAAGCGAGCAGTACTTC. Translated, it gives CASSQEGGSEQYF.

This chain joins TRBV6-2 or TRBV6-3 and TRBJ2-5; D could derive from TRBD1 or TRBD2 (6 bases each). The germline V gene has CDR1 MNHEY and CDR2 SVGEGT. The CDR3 length is 15 residues. V was pared by 2 bases and J by 2 bases, with 12 bases between. The CDR3 region is CASSYPRRGQETQYF. CDR3 nucleotides: TGTGCCAGCAGTTACCCGAGGAGGGGGCAAGAGACCCAGTACTTC.

The chain is built from TRBV7-3 and TRBJ1-6; D may be TRBD1 (5 bases). Trimming took off 0 bases at V and 11 bases at J, with 8 bases between the two ends. The length of the CDR3 is 13 residues. CDR1 is SGHTA and CDR2 is FQGTGA in the germline V gene. The CDR3 nucleotides are TGTGCCAGCAGCTTAACGCTCAGGGCACCCCTCCACTTT. As protein: CASSLTLRAPLHF.

The rearrangement joins TRBV5-1 to TRBJ2-2; possible D gene TRBD2, 6 bases. The germline V gene encodes CDR1 SGHRS and CDR2 YFSETQ. The CDR3 contains 14 residues. Trimming pared 2 bases from V and 6 bases from J, leaving 11 bases between. The CDR3 spells CASSLSGEAGELFF. The CDR3 nucleotides read TGCGCCAGCAGCTTATCGGGGGAGGCCGGGGAGCTGTTTTTT.

This clonotype showed up many times. V gene TRBV14 combines with J gene TRBJ2-1, with 10 bases fitting TRBD2. CDR1 is SGHDN and CDR2 is FVKESK in the germline V gene. The trim removed 5 bases at V and 16 bases at J, leaving 8 bases unmatched. The length of the CDR3 is 12 residues. Here the CDR3 reads CASSFTGTSVFF. The CDR3 coding sequence is TGTGCCAGCAGCTTCACCGGGACTAGCGTTTTCTTC.

In its sample, this clonotype was seen once. The chain joins TRBV5-6 to TRBJ2-1, with 10 bases fitting TRBD2. This CDR3 region has 15 residues. J gave up 5 bases and V 0 bases, and 2 bases lay outside the gene matches. In germline, CDR1 is SGHDT, CDR2 YYEEEE. DNA of the CDR3: TGTGCCAGCAGCTTGGTTGGACTAGCGGACAATGAGCAGTTCTTC. Protein: CASSLVGLADNEQFF.

This clonotype has just a few counts. This rearrangement joins TRBV4-3 to TRBJ2-1; D gene uncertain. The CDR3 loop spans 16 amino acids. Germline CDR1 reads LGHNA; CDR2 reads YSLEER. Trimming removed 0 bases at V and 0 bases at J, with 9 bases between. CDR3 in DNA: TGCGCCAGCAGCCAAGAGAGGCAGAGCTCCTACAATGAGCAGTTCTTC. It encodes CASSQERQSSYNEQFF.